The text below deals with one T cell receptor beta chain. These data belong to a study of blood T cell repertoires in COVID-19. Study summary: Acute and convalescent COVID-19 samples came from the United States, Italy and Spain. From T cells, B-cell-depleted T cells, or PBMCs came the material, which was cDNA or gDNA.

Per the authors' pipeline: Amplification from reference gene primers served as the basis for estimated nucleated cell counts. Profiled with immunoSEQ multiplex PCR; TCRdb holds only in-frame clones, not every one. V and J calls and clone size come straight from that table; D and trimming were deduced from the DNA. The sample contains 14,000 or so clones, more than 80% of which appear only once. This clonotype originated in a man aged 50-59 years with active COVID-19. Source material: peripheral blood.

The CDR3 loop reads CASSPVKGYTF. The DNA for the CDR3 is TGTGCCAGCAGTCCAGTCAAAGGCTACACCTTC. The genes are TRBV2 and TRBJ1-2; no firm D call. V was pared by 5 bases and J by 8 bases, with 9 bases between. Germline values: CDR1 SNHLY, CDR2 FYNNEI. The CDR3 has 11 residues.